The text below deals with one T cell receptor (beta chain). This receptor's antigen is unknown. Base qualities are not provided; no much larger clone lies one nucleotide away. The data derive from a study of blood T cells in healthy people across ages (dated by TCRdb to about 2015). Broadly, across the study: In model experiments, template switching captured roughly one uniquely barcoded TCR beta cDNA molecule for every two T cells. To track age-related changes in TCR beta repertoire diversity, the study relied on deep sequencing normalized with unique cDNA molecular identifiers. The donors were divided into four age groups: young (average roughly 15 years), middle-aged (about 41), aged (about 60) and long-lived (about 90). To avoid experimental bias, donors of different ages were randomly spread across the sequencing lanes. For two donors (one aged 18 to 30 and one aged 80 or older), the study analyzed two additional independent replicas of 1 million unique cDNA reads from the same blood draw.

Library preparation was by 5' RACE. Sequencing was performed on an Illumina HiSeq 2500. The second PCR ran for roughly 7 to 12 cycles and used a J-beta primer mix along with a sample-barcoded 5' primer. A template-switch 5' adaptor carrying 12 random nucleotides introduced a unique molecular identifier onto each TCR beta cDNA molecule. At least 2.5 million CDR3-containing paired-end reads were obtained from each sample. All of the RNA was converted into first-strand cDNA using the Mint cDNA synthesis kit, with a TRBC-specific oligonucleotide serving as the primer. Following uracil-DNA glycosylase treatment, all cDNA underwent a first 18-cycle PCR with the universal primers M1SS and BC2_uni_R. Processing in the source paper ran as follows. For normalization, 1 million high-quality reads, each with a distinct molecular identifier, were randomly selected from each sample. Reads with shared molecular identifiers were discarded instead of being binned into consensus sequences. CDR3 identification, clonotype clustering and error correction used MiTCR with a Q25 quality threshold and the strictest error-elimination algorithm. Lower-bound total TCR beta diversity was estimated with a nonparametric unseen species model using Euler transformation. TCRdb's own reprocessing of the public reads used fastp at Q25 and MiXCR and kept productive beta chains. Identical CDR3 protein sequences are pooled into one entry, listed with their most common genes and DNA. The V and J calls and clone size are TCRdb's, not the authors'. In this sample the table shows more than 800,000 distinct CDR3 sequences, 29% of which occur a single time. The biggest ten clones account for approximately 15% of the sample.

The donors were under 40 Caucasian individuals from Russia, aged roughly 6 to 100 years, who were systemically healthy. Approximately 10 milliliters of peripheral blood were collected from each donor into EDTA-treated Vacutainer tubes. Ficoll-Paque density-gradient centrifugation was used to isolate PBMCs, with at least 6.5 million obtained per sample. Trizol reagent was used to extract total RNA from the PBMCs, yielding at least 6 micrograms per sample. For every donor, an aliquot of PBMCs went through flow cytometry to measure the percentages of naive CD45RAhigh/CD27high T cells. The paper as a whole reports these results and caveats: Because the CMV infection status of the donors was unknown, age-related changes in expanded clonotypes may potentially have been confounded. As age increased, observed TCR beta diversity per million T cells dropped in a roughly linear way, and a significant reduction was already evident by age 40. The percentage of naive T cells measured by flow cytometry correlated strongly with observed TCR beta diversity. Estimates of total diversity based on one million sequenced T cells were regarded as lower bounds and as underestimates. Since profiling was done on bulk unsorted PBMCs, naive and antigen-experienced compartments could not be conclusively compared. Compared with the aged group, more naive CD4+ T cells, fewer expanded clones and increased TCR diversity were shown by the long-lived group, suggesting age selection.

The CDR3 runs 14 residues from the cysteine to the phenylalanine. The kept DNA is CDR3 alone, 42 bases in frame from the first base. V and J are trimmed by 5 bases and 13 bases, and the gene matches miss 13 bases of the junction. The germline V gene specifies SGHTA as CDR1 and FQGNSA as CDR2. The sequence joins TRBV7-2 to TRBJ2-1, and 8 bases in between align with TRBD2. This sequence originates from a woman of 80 years or more in good health. Sample: blood. The sequenced DNA is TGTACCAGCAGCCCTGGGACTAGGAAAGAGACCCAGTTCTTC. Its coded protein is CTSSPGTRKETQFF. The full variable domain, with segments outside the CDR3 supplied by the reference TRBV7-2 and TRBJ2-1 proteins, appears as GAGVSQSPSNKVTEKGKDVELRCDPISGHTALYWYRQSLGQGLEFLIYFQGNSAPDKSGLPSDRFSAERTGGSVSTLTIQRTQQEDSAVYLCTSSPGTRKETQFFGPGTRLTVL.